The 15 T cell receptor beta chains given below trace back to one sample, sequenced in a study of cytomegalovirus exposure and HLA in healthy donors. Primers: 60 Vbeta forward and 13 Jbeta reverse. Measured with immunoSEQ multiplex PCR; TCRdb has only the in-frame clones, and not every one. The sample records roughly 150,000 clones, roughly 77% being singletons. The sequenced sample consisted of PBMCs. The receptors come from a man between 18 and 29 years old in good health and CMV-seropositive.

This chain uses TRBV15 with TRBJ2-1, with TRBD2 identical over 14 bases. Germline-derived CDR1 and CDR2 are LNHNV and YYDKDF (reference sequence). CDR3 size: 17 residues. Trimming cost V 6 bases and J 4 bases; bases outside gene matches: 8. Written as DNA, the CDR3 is TGTGCCACCAGGTTGACTAGCGGGAGGGGGGAGTACAATGAGCAGTTCTTC. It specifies CATRLTSGRGEYNEQFF.

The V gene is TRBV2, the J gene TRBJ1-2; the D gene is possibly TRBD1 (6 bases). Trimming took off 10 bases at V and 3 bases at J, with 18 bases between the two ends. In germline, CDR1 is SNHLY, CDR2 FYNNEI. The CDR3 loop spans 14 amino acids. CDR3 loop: CATNPLGADYGYTF. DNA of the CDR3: TGTGCCACTAATCCATTGGGGGCTGACTATGGCTACACCTTC.

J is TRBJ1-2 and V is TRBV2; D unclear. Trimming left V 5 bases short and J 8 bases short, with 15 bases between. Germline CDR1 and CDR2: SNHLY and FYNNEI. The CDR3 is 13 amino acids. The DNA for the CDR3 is TGTGCCAGCAGTCCAACACCTATCAGGGGCTACACCTTC. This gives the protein CASSPTPIRGYTF.

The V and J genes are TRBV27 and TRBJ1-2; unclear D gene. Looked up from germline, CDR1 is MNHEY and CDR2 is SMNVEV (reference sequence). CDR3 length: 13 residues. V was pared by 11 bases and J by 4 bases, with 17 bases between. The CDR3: CASKNSGSYGYTF. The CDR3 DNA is TGTGCCTCCAAGAACTCGGGATCCTATGGCTACACCTTC.

The CDR3 loop is CSVEGGAFKVFF. In DNA, the CDR3 is TGCAGCGTTGAGGGGGGGGCCTTTAAGGTGTTTTTT. V gene TRBV29-1 combines with J gene TRBJ2-2, with a possible D match to TRBD2 (7 bases). The germline V gene encodes CDR1 SQVTM and CDR2 ANQGSEA. The ends were cut back, 3 bases at V and 15 bases at J, with 17 bases in the middle. This CDR3 spans 12 amino acids.

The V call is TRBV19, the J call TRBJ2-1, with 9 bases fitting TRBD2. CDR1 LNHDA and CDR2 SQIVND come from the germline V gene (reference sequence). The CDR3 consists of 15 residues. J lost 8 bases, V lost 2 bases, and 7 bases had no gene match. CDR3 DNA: TGTGCCAGTAGTATAAGGCTAGCGGGACTGTATGAGCAGTTCTTC. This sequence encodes CASSIRLAGLYEQFF.

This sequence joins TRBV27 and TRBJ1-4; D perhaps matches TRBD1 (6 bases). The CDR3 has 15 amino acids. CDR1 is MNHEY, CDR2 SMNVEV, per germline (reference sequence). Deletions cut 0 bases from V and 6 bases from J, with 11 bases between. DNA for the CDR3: TGTGCCAGCAGTTTATCCACAGGGATTGATGAAAAACTGTTTTTT. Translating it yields CASSLSTGIDEKLFF.

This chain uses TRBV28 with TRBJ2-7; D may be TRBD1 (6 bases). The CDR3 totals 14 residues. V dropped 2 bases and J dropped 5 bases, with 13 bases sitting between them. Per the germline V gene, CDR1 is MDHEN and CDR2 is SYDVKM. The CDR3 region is CASSLSARGNEQYF. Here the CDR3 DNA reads TGTGCCAGCAGTTTAAGTGCCAGGGGAAACGAGCAGTACTTC.

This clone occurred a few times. This CDR3 reads CASSSRQDHEQYF. The CDR3 nucleotides read TGTGCCAGCAGCTCTAGACAGGACCACGAGCAGTACTTC. J is TRBJ2-7 and V is TRBV11-2, with D perhaps matching TRBD1 (6 bases). CDR1 is SGHAT and CDR2 is FQNNGV in the germline V gene. V lost 4 bases and J 5 bases, leaving 12 bases between the germline ends. The CDR3 has 13 residues.

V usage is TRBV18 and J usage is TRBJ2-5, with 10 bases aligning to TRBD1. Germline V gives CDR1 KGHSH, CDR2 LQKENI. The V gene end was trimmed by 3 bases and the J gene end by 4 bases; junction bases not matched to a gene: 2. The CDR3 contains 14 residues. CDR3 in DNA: TGTGCCAGCTCACCGGGACAGGGGCGAGAGACCCAGTACTTC. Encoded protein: CASSPGQGRETQYF.

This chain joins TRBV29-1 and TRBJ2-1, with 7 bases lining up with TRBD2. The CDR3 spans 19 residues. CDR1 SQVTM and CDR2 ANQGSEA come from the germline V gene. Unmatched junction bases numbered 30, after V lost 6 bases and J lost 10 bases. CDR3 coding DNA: TGCAGCGTGAGCGACCGGGACTACTCCCACCCGGGATTTTCAGGCGAGCAGTTCTTC. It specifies CSVSDRDYSHPGFSGEQFF.

The CDR3 DNA reads TGCGCCAGCAGTGAGTCCCTCGGCGGGGAGCTGTTTTTT. Translating it yields CASSESLGGELFF. This sequence joins TRBV10-1 and TRBJ2-2, with D hard to call. The CDR3 consists of 13 residues. The V end lost 0 bases, the J end lost 7 bases, and 6 bases lay between the germline ends. Looked up from germline, CDR1 is WNHNN and CDR2 is SYGVQD (reference sequence).

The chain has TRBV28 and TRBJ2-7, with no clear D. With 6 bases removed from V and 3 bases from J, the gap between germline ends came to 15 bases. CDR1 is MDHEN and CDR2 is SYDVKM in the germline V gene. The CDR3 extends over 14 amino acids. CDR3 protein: CASRTRDTFYEQYF. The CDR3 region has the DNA TGTGCCAGCAGGACCCGAGACACGTTCTACGAGCAGTACTTC.

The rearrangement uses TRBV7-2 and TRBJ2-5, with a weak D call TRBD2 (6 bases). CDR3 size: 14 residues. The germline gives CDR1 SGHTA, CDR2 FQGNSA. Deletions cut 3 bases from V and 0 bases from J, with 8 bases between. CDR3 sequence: CASSFAGNQETQYF. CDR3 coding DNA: TGTGCCAGCAGCTTCGCGGGGAACCAAGAGACCCAGTACTTC.

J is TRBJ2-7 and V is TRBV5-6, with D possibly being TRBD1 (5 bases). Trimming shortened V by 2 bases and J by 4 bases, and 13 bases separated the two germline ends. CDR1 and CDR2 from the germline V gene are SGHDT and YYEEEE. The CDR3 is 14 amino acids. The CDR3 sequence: CASSLEQEIYEQYF. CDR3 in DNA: TGTGCCAGCAGCTTAGAACAGGAAATATACGAGCAGTACTTC.